This entry features one TCR beta chain sequence. The antigen is undetermined. One base away lies a much larger clone, so this may be a sequencing read error. These data belong to a study of tumor and adjacent non-tumor tissue in lung cancer. Findings and limits, study-wide: In normal lung, the top 100 clones were significantly more dominant than in tumor. Higher tumor TCR diversity was associated with shorter survival.

The CDR3 runs to 16 residues. This sample's RNA came from whole unsorted tissue. This non-tumor lung sample came from over 3 cm beyond the tumor edge. Chemotherapy-naive patients with new lung cancer underwent thoracic surgery in China, August–late 2014. A modified ARM-PCR protocol with three rounds of nested PCR amplified TCRbeta. Via MiXCR, TCRdb re-called the multiplex PCR reads, giving one row per CDR3 protein. The table includes around 80,000 distinct CDR3 sequences, approximately 80% detected once. The V call is TRBV12-3 or TRBV12-4, the J call TRBJ2-7, with D possibly TRBD2 on 5 matching bases. The sequenced material came from distant non-tumor lung tissue. This TCR came from a man aged 60 to 69 with non-small cell lung cancer. CDR3 coding DNA: TGTGCCAGCAGTTTAGGAGAGGGTACCCGACCGGTCTGGCTGAACTTC. It yields the protein CASSLGEGTRPVWLNF.